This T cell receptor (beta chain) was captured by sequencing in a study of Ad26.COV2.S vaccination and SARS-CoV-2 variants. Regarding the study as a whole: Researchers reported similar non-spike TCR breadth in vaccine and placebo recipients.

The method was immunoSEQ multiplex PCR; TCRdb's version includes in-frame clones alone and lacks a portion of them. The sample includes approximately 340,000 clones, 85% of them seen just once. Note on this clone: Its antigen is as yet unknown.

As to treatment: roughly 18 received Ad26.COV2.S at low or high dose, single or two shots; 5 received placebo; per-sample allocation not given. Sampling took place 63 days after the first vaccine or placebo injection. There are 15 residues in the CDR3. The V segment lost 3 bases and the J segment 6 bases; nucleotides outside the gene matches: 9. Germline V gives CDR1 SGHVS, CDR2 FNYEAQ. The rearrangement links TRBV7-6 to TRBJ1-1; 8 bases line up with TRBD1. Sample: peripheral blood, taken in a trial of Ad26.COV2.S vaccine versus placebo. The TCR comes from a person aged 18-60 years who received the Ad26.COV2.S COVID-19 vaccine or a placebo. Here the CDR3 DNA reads TGTGCCAGCAGCTTCGGGACAGGAACAAGGGCTGAAGCTTTCTTT. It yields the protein CASSFGTGTRAEAFF.